This T cell receptor (beta chain) stems from a study of blood T cells in healthy people across ages. Study-level background: Using template switching, researchers captured about one barcoded beta molecule for each two T cells.

General study points: Donors of long life had a larger count of naive CD4+ cells and greater diversity than aged donors.

Then a second PCR, running roughly 7 to 11 cycles, was carried out with a sample-barcoded 5' primer and a J-beta primer mix. TCRdb analysed the 5' RACE reads with MiXCR anew, one entry per CDR3 protein. The repertoire includes 1,300,000 or so distinct CDR3 sequences, 45% to 70% of them detected once, and over 5% sits in the top ten. This clonotype has a handful of counts. Its matching antigen is unknown. This CDR3 is 14 amino acids long. Trimming removed 6 bases from V and 2 bases from J; junction bases left unmatched: 3. Germline-derived CDR1 and CDR2 are SQVTM and ANQGSEA. The origin of this receptor is a man aged 18 to 29 in good health. Sequencing input: blood. V usage is TRBV29-1 and J usage is TRBJ2-4, with TRBD1 matching over 11 bases. The DNA of the CDR3 is TGCAGCGTCGGACAGGGGGCGCCCAAAAACATTCAGTACTTC. Translation: CSVGQGAPKNIQYF.